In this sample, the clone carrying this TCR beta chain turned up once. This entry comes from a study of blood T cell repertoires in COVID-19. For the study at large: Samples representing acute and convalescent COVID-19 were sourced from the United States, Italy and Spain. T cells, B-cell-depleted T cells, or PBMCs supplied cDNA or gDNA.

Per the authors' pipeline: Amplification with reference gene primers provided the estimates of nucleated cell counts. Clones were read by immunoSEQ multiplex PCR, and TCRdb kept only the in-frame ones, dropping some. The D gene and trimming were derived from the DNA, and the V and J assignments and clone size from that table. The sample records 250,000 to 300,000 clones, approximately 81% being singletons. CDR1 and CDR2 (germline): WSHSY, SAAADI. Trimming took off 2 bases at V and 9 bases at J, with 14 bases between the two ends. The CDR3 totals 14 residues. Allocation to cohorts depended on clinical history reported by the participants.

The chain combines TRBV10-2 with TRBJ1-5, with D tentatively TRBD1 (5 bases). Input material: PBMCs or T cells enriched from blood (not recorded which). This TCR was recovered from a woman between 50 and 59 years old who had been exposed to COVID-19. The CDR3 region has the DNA TGCGCCAGCAGTGAGGTCGGCAGGGATGGGCCCCAGCATTTT. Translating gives CASSEVGRDGPQHF.